Reported below is one T cell receptor beta chain. Its antigen is not identified. A sample-barcoded 5' primer and a J-beta primer mix were used in a second PCR of roughly 6 to 12 cycles. Tags on each cDNA molecule came from a template-switch adaptor with 12 random nucleotides. Each CDR3 protein gets one entry after TCRdb re-called the 5' RACE reads with MiXCR. The sample has about 1.5 million distinct CDR3 sequences, approximately 43% seen once. This sample is drawn from a study of blood T cells in healthy people across ages. General study findings and limits: Samples with more naive T cells showed higher observed beta diversity.

The CDR3 sequence is 12 residues long. V lost 2 bases to trimming and J lost 3 bases, with 4 bases between them. The sequenced sample consisted of blood. This TCR was recovered from a woman between 18 and 30 years old in good health. This rearrangement joins TRBV12-3 or TRBV12-4 to TRBJ1-1; D uncertain. CDR3 sequence (DNA): TGTGCCAGCAGTTTAATGTACACTGAAGCTTTCTTT. Its translation is CASSLMYTEAFF.